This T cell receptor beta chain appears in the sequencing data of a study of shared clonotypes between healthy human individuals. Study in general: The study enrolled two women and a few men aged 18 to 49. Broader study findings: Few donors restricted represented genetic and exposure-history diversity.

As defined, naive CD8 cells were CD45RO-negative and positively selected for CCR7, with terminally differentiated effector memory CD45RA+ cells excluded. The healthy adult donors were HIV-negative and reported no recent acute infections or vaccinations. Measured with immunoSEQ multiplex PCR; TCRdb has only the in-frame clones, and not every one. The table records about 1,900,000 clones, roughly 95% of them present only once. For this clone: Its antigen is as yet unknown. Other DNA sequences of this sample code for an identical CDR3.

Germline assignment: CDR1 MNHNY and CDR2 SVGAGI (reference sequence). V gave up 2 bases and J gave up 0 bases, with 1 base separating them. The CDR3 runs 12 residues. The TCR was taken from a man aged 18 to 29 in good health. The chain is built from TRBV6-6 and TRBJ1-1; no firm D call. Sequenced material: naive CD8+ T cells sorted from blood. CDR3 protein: CASSYMNTEAFF. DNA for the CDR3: TGTGCCAGCAGTTACATGAACACTGAAGCTTTCTTT.